The rows below give T cell receptor beta chains drawn from one sample of a study of T cells after yellow fever vaccination. One entry per CDR3 protein, called by TCRdb with MiXCR from the 5' RACE reads. The top ten hold around 15% of the sample, which has 550,000 or so distinct CDR3 sequences, about a fifth seen once. Here the sequenced sample was PBMCs, taken 15 days after the yellow fever booster vaccination. All receptors derive from a man aged 25-45 years who received the YFV17D yellow fever vaccine. The CDR3 runs from the conserved cysteine through the conserved F or W. The order of the fields is CDR3 length, D gene, V gene, clone size, J gene, CDR3 DNA, CDR3 protein. The D gene is left open where the match is weak. For some rows the clone size is stated as once, few or many, or as a class when expanded; others skip it.

len: 14; d_gene: -; v_gene: TRBV6-5; abundance: few; j_gene: TRBJ1-2; CDR3nt: TGTGCCAGCAGTTACTCCGGCAGTAACTATGGCTACACCTTC; CDR3aa: CASSYSGSNYGYTF
len: 14; d_gene: -; v_gene: TRBV4-2; abundance: few; j_gene: TRBJ1-5; CDR3nt: TGTGCCAGCAGCCAAGTTGGTCAGGGCCAGCCCCAGCATTTT; CDR3aa: CASSQVGQGQPQHF
len: 15; d_gene: TRBD1; v_gene: TRBV29-1; abundance: -; j_gene: TRBJ2-5; CDR3nt: TGCAGCGTTGAAGATCAGCGGACAGGGTTTGAGACCCAGTACTTC; CDR3aa: CSVEDQRTGFETQYF
len: 11; d_gene: -; v_gene: TRBV14; abundance: -; j_gene: TRBJ2-7; CDR3nt: TGTGCCAGCAGCCAAGAACACGAGCAGTACTTC; CDR3aa: CASSQEHEQYF
len: 13; d_gene: TRBD2; v_gene: TRBV7-8; abundance: many; j_gene: TRBJ2-7; CDR3nt: TGTGCCAGCAGTACCGGGACTAGCCGAGAGCAGTACTTC; CDR3aa: CASSTGTSREQYF
len: 15; d_gene: TRBD1; v_gene: TRBV20-1; abundance: -; j_gene: TRBJ2-3; CDR3nt: TGCAGTGCTAGAGATCCCATGACAGGGCCCGATACGCAGTATTTT; CDR3aa: CSARDPMTGPDTQYF
len: 16; d_gene: -; v_gene: TRBV24-1; abundance: -; j_gene: TRBJ2-3; CDR3nt: TGTGCCACCAGTGGAGGTCCCCAGGCGAACACAGATACGCAGTATTTT; CDR3aa: CATSGGPQANTDTQYF
len: 14; d_gene: -; v_gene: TRBV10-3; abundance: -; j_gene: TRBJ2-2; CDR3nt: TGTGCCATCGGGGACAACTCGAACACCGGGGAGCTGTTTTTT; CDR3aa: CAIGDNSNTGELFF
len: 14; d_gene: -; v_gene: TRBV29-1; abundance: -; j_gene: TRBJ1-1; CDR3nt: TGCAGCGTTGAGGTCGGCGGGCGGCTCACTGAAGCTTTCTTT; CDR3aa: CSVEVGGRLTEAFF
len: 16; d_gene: -; v_gene: TRBV4-2; abundance: few; j_gene: TRBJ2-1; CDR3nt: TGTGCCAGCAGCCTTCAACCCGGTACCTCCTACAATGAGCAGTTCTTC; CDR3aa: CASSLQPGTSYNEQFF
len: 17; d_gene: -; v_gene: TRBV14; abundance: few; j_gene: TRBJ2-1; CDR3nt: TGTGCCAGCAGCCAAGATCGGTCCTCTCGGGCCTACAATGAGCAGTTCTTC; CDR3aa: CASSQDRSSRAYNEQFF
len: 12; d_gene: TRBD2; v_gene: TRBV6-5; abundance: many; j_gene: TRBJ2-1; CDR3nt: TGTGCCAGCAGTTACAGGCGGGAGGAGCAGTTCTTC; CDR3aa: CASSYRREEQFF
len: 13; d_gene: -; v_gene: TRBV2; abundance: few; j_gene: TRBJ1-1; CDR3nt: TGTGCCAGCAGTGTTGACAGCAACACTGAAGCTTTCTTT; CDR3aa: CASSVDSNTEAFF
len: 15; d_gene: -; v_gene: TRBV9; abundance: -; j_gene: TRBJ2-5; CDR3nt: TGTGCCAGCAGCGTAGTGGCGGGTCCACAAGAGACCCAGTACTTC; CDR3aa: CASSVVAGPQETQYF
len: 14; d_gene: -; v_gene: TRBV5-1; abundance: few; j_gene: TRBJ1-5; CDR3nt: TGCGCCAGCAGCTTGGGGGGCAGGGGTCAGCCCCAGCATTTT; CDR3aa: CASSLGGRGQPQHF
len: 13; d_gene: -; v_gene: TRBV15; abundance: few; j_gene: TRBJ2-6; CDR3nt: TGTGCCACCAGCCCAGCTGGGGCCAACGTCCTGACTTTC; CDR3aa: CATSPAGANVLTF
len: 17; d_gene: TRBD2; v_gene: TRBV25-1; abundance: once; j_gene: TRBJ2-7; CDR3nt: TGTGCCAGCAGTTCGAACCGCAAGGCTAGCGGGTCTGGCGAGCAGTACTTC; CDR3aa: CASSSNRKASGSGEQYF
len: 16; d_gene: -; v_gene: TRBV2; abundance: -; j_gene: TRBJ2-5; CDR3nt: TGTGCCAGCACCACGTTTGGGGAACTAAGTGGGGAGACCCAGTACTTC; CDR3aa: CASTTFGELSGETQYF
len: 13; d_gene: -; v_gene: TRBV12-3/TRBV12-4; abundance: -; j_gene: TRBJ2-2; CDR3nt: TGTGCCAGCAGCATTAGTTACACCGGGGAGCTGTTTTTT; CDR3aa: CASSISYTGELFF
len: 13; d_gene: TRBD1; v_gene: TRBV9; abundance: few; j_gene: TRBJ1-1; CDR3nt: TGTGCCAGCAGCGTAGACAGGGGCACTGAAGCTTTCTTT; CDR3aa: CASSVDRGTEAFF
len: 15; d_gene: -; v_gene: TRBV3-1; abundance: -; j_gene: TRBJ1-3; CDR3nt: TGTGCCAGCAGCCAAGAGCTGGGTACTGGAAACACCATATATTTT; CDR3aa: CASSQELGTGNTIYF
len: 14; d_gene: TRBD1; v_gene: TRBV5-1; abundance: -; j_gene: TRBJ2-5; CDR3nt: TGCGCCAGCAGCGGCTACAGGGGACAAGAGACCCAGTACTTC; CDR3aa: CASSGYRGQETQYF
len: 15; d_gene: TRBD1; v_gene: TRBV6-1; abundance: few; j_gene: TRBJ1-2; CDR3nt: TGTGCCAGCAGCACCACAGGGGATCGCCTACGAGGCTACACCTTC; CDR3aa: CASSTTGDRLRGYTF
len: 13; d_gene: -; v_gene: TRBV11-2; abundance: few; j_gene: TRBJ2-2; CDR3nt: TGTGCCAGCAGCCCCGACCAAGTAGGGGAGCTGTTTTTT; CDR3aa: CASSPDQVGELFF